This T cell receptor (beta chain) was recovered during a study of immune evolution from preneoplasia to lung adenocarcinoma. Study-wide results and limits: Compared with EGFR-mutant or double wild-type lesions, KRAS-mutant nodules were more clonal. From normal lung to invasive adenocarcinoma, top clone frequencies appeared to decrease.

Comments on this clone: Its specificity is unknown.

CDR1 and CDR2 (germline): LGHNA, YNFKEQ. The V end was cut by 1 base, the J end by 2 bases, with 8 bases between. This CDR3 has 15 amino acids. The method was immunoSEQ multiplex PCR; TCRdb's version includes in-frame clones alone and lacks a portion of them. The table includes 6,000 to 6,500 clones, around 70% detected once. The receptor comes from a donor of 70 years or more with lung adenocarcinoma. V is TRBV4-2 and J is TRBJ2-2; D remains ambiguous. Input material: FFPE lung adenocarcinoma in situ tissue. CDR3 sequence: CASSQANANTGELFF. The CDR3 nucleotides read TGTGCCAGCAGCCAAGCTAACGCCAACACCGGGGAGCTGTTTTTT.